The clone carrying this T cell receptor beta chain was seen more than once but under ten times. These data come from a study of T cells after yellow fever vaccination. TCRdb re-called the 5' RACE reads through MiXCR, storing one row per CDR3 protein. The sample holds hundreds of thousands of distinct CDR3 sequences, 13% seen once. Trimming pared 0 bases from V and 2 bases from J, leaving 17 bases between. The CDR3 has 18 amino acids. Germline assignment: CDR1 LNHDA and CDR2 SQIVND (reference sequence). The V gene is TRBV19, the J gene TRBJ2-4, with TRBD2 as a possible D gene (5 bases). The source is a man aged 25 to 40 who received the YFV17D yellow fever vaccine. This specimen consisted of PBMCs, obtained on the day of the yellow fever booster vaccination. CDR3 nucleotide sequence: TGTGCCAGTAGTATAGATCGGGGAGCGTACGGGACCAAAAACATTCAGTACTTC. This encodes CASSIDRGAYGTKNIQYF.